Sequencing of this T cell receptor beta chain was carried out in a study of blood T cell repertoires in COVID-19. Study background: The samples span acute and convalescent COVID-19 from the United States, Italy and Spain.

Germline V CDR1 and CDR2: ENHRY, SYGVKD. The CDR3 spans 14 residues. Trimming took 6 bases from V and 4 from J; bases not matched to a gene: 8. The table came from immunoSEQ multiplex PCR; TCRdb's copy has only in-frame clones and leaves some out. This sample has more than 50,000 clones, with 80% to 95% found just once. This TCR was recovered from a man older than 75 with acute or convalescent COVID-19. Sequenced: peripheral blood. This chain links TRBV10-3 with TRBJ2-5; 7 bases are a match to TRBD2. The CDR3 bases are TGTGCCATCAGCCCTCCAGGCGGGGGAGAGACCCAGTACTTC. This gives the protein CAISPPGGGETQYF.